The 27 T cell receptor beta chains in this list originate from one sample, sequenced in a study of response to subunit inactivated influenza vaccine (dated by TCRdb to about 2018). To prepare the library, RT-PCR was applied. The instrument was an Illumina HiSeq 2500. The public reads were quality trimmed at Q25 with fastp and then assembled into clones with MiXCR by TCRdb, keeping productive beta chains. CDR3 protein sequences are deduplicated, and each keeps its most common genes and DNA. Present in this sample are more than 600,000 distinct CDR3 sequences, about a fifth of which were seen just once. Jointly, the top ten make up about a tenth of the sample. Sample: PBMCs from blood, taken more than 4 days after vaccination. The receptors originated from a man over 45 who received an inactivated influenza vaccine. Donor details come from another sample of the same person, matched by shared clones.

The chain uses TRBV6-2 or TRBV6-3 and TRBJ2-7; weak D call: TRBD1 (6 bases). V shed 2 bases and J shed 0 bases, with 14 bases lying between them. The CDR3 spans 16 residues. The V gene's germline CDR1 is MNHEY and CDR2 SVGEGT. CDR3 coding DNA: TGTGCCAGCAGTTACACCACAGGGTGGATCTCCTACGAGCAGTACTTC. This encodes CASSYTTGWISYEQYF.

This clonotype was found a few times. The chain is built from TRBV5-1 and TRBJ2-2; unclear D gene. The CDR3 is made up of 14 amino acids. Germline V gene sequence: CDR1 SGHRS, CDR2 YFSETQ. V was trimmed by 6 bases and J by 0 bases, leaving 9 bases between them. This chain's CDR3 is CASTARSNTGELFF. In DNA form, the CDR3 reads TGCGCCAGCACCGCCAGGTCGAACACCGGGGAGCTGTTTTTT.

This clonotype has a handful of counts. The CDR3 spells CASSPAPGVGANVLTF. CDR3 nucleotide sequence: TGTGCCAGCAGTCCCGCCCCGGGGGTAGGGGCCAACGTCCTGACTTTC. The chain combines TRBV12-3 or TRBV12-4 with TRBJ2-6; TRBD2 might be the D (6 bases). V was shortened by 5 bases and J by 4 bases, with 15 bases between the two germline ends. CDR3 size: 16 residues.

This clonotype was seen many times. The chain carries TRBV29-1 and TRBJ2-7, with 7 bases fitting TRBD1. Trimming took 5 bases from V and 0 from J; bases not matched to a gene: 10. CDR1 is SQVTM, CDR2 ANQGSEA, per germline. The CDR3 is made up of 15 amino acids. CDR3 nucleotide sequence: TGCAGCGTTCAAACCAGGGGGTTCAGCTCCTACGAGCAGTACTTC. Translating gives CSVQTRGFSSYEQYF.

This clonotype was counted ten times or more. The DNA of the CDR3 is TGTGCCAGCAATCCGGGGGGGTCTAGCTCCTACAATGAGCAGTTCTTC. Amino acid sequence: CASNPGGSSSYNEQFF. The chain combines TRBV12-3 or TRBV12-4 with TRBJ2-1, with TRBD2 matching 8 bases. CDR3 size: 16 residues. V lost 7 bases and J lost 0; bases outside the gene matches: 8.

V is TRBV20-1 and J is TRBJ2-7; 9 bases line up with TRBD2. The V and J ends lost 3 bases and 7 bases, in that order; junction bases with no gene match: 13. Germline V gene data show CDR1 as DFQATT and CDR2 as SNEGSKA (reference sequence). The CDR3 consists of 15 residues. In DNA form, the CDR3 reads TGCAGTGCTAGGTCTGGAGCTAGCGGGGTCCGGGAGCAGTACTTC. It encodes CSARSGASGVREQYF.

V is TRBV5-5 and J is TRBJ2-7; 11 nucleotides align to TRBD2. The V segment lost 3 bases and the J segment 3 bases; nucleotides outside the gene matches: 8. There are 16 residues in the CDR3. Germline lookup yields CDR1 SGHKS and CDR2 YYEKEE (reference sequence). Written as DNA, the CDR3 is TGTGCCAGCAGCTCGATCATAGCGGGGGGGCTCTACGAGCAGTACTTC. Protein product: CASSSIIAGGLYEQYF.

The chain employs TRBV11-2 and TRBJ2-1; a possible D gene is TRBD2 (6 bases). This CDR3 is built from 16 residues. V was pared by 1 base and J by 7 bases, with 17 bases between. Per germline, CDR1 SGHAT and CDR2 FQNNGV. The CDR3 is CASSLVWTTSMNEQFF. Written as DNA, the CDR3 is TGTGCCAGCAGCTTAGTGTGGACTACCTCTATGAATGAGCAGTTCTTC.

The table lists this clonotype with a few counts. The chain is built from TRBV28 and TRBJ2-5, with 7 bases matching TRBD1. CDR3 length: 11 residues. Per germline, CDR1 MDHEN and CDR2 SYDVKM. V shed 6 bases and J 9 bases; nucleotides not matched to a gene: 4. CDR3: CASSDRAAQYF. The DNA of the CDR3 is TGTGCCAGCAGCGACAGGGCGGCCCAGTACTTC.

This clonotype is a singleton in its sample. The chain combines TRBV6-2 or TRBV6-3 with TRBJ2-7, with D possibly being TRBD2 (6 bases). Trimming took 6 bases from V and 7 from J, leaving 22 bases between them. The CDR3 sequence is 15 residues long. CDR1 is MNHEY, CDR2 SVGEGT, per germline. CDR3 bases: TGTGCCAGCAGGCAGGCTAGCGTCGAGAAATCGGAGCAGTACTTC. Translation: CASRQASVEKSEQYF.

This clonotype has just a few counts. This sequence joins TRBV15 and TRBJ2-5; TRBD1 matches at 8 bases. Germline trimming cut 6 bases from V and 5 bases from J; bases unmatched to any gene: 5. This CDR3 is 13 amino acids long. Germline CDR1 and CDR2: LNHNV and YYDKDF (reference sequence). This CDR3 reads CATRPGGVETQYF. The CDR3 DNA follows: TGTGCCACCAGACCAGGGGGCGTTGAGACCCAGTACTTC.

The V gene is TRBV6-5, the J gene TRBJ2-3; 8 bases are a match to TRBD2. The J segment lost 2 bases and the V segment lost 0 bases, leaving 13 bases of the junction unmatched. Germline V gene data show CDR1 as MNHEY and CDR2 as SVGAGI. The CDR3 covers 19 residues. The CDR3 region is CASSYSGFEVAGITDTQYF. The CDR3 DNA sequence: TGTGCCAGCAGTTACTCGGGCTTTGAGGTAGCGGGGATCACAGATACGCAGTATTTT.

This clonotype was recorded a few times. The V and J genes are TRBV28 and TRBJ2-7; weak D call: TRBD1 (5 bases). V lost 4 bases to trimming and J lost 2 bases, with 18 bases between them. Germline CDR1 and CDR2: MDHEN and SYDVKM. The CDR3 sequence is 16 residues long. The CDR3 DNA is TGTGCCAGCAGTTCTCTACCCCTTTCGACAGCCTACGAGCAGTACTTC. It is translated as CASSSLPLSTAYEQYF.

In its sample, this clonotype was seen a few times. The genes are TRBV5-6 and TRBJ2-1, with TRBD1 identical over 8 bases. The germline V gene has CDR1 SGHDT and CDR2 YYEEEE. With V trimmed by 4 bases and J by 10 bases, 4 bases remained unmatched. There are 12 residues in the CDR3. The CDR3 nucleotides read TGTGCCAGCAGCCCAAGGACAGGGGAGCAGTTCTTC. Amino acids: CASSPRTGEQFF.

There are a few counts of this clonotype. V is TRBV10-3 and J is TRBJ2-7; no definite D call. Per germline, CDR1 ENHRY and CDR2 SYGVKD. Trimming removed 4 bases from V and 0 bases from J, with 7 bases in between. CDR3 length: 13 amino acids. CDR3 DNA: TGTGCCATCAGTGGGACGAGCTCCTACGAGCAGTACTTC. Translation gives CAISGTSSYEQYF.

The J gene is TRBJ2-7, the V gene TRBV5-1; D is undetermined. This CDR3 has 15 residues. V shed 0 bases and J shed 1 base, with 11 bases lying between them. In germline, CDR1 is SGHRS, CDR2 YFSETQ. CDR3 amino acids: CASSLVTALSYEQYF. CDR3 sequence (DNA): TGCGCCAGCAGCTTGGTGACCGCGCTATCCTACGAGCAGTACTTC.

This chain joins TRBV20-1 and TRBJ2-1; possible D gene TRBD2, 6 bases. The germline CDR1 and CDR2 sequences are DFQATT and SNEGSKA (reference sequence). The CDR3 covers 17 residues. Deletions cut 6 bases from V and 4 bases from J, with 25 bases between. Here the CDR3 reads CSAIRLGATSRYNEQFF. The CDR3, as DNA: TGCAGTGCAATCCGACTAGGGGCTACTTCGAGGTACAATGAGCAGTTCTTC.

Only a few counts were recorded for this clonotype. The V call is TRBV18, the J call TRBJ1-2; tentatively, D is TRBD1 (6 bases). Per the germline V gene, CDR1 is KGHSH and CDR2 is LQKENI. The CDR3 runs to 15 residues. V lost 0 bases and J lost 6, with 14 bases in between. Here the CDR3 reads CASSPPMGARDGYTF. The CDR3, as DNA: TGTGCCAGCTCACCACCCATGGGGGCGCGGGATGGCTACACCTTC.

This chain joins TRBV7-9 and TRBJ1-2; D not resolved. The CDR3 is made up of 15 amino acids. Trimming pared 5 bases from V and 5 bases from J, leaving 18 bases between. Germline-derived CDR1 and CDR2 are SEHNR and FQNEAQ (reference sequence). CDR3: CASSANQQGIYGYTF. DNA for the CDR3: TGTGCCAGCAGCGCGAACCAACAAGGGATATATGGCTACACCTTC.

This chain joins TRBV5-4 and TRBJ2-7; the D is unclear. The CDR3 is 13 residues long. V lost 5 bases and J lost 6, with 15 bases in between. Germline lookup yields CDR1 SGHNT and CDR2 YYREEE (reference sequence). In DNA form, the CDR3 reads TGTGCCAGCAGTTCGATACAGATCCCCGAGCAGTACTTC. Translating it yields CASSSIQIPEQYF.

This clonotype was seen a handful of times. CDR3 sequence: CASSLGQAINQPQHF. In DNA form, the CDR3 reads TGTGCCAGCAGCTTGGGACAGGCGATCAATCAGCCCCAGCATTTT. This sequence joins TRBV9 and TRBJ1-5; 8 bases agree with TRBD1. V lost 4 bases to trimming and J lost 3 bases; unmatched junction nucleotides: 6. The germline CDR1 and CDR2 sequences are SGDLS and YYNGEE. CDR3 length equals 15 residues.

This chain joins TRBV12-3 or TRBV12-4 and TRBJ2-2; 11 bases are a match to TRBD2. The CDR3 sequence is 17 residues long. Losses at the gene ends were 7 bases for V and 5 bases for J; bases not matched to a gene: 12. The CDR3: CASILSSGRPFTGELFF. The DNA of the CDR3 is TGTGCCAGCATTCTATCTAGCGGGAGGCCCTTTACCGGGGAGCTGTTTTTT.

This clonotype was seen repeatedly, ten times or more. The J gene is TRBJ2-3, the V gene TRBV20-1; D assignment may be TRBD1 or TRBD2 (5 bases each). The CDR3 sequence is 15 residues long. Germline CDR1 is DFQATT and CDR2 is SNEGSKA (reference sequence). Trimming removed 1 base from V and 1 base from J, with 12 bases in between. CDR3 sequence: CSARVLGGGTDTQYF. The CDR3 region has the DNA TGCAGTGCTAGAGTTCTTGGGGGTGGCACAGATACGCAGTATTTT.

The CDR3 DNA is TGTGCCAGTAAGAGGAAGGGGGGGCATCAGCCCCAGCATTTT. Protein: CASKRKGGHQPQHF. This rearrangement joins TRBV19 to TRBJ1-5, with TRBD1 as a possible D gene (6 bases). Germline V gives CDR1 LNHDA, CDR2 SQIVND (reference sequence). CDR3 size: 14 residues. V was trimmed by 7 bases and J by 5 bases, leaving 15 bases between them.

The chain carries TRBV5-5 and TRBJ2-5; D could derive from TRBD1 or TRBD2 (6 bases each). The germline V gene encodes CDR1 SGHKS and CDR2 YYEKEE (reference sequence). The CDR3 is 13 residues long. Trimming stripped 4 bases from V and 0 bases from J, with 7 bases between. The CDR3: CASSRGDQETQYF. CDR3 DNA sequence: TGTGCCAGCAGCAGGGGGGACCAAGAGACCCAGTACTTC.

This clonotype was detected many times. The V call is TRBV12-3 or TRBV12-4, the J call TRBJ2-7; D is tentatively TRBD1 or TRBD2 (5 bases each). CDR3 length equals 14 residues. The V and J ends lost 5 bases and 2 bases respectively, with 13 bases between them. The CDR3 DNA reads TGTGCCAGCAGTCCGTGGGACCACACCTACGAGCAGTACTTC. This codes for CASSPWDHTYEQYF.

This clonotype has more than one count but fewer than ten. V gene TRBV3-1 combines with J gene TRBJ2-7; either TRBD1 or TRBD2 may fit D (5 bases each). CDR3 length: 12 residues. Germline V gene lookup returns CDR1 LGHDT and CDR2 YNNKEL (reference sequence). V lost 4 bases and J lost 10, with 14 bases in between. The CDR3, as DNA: TGTGCCAGCAGCCGAGGGACCCTTTCTCAGTACTTC. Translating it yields CASSRGTLSQYF.